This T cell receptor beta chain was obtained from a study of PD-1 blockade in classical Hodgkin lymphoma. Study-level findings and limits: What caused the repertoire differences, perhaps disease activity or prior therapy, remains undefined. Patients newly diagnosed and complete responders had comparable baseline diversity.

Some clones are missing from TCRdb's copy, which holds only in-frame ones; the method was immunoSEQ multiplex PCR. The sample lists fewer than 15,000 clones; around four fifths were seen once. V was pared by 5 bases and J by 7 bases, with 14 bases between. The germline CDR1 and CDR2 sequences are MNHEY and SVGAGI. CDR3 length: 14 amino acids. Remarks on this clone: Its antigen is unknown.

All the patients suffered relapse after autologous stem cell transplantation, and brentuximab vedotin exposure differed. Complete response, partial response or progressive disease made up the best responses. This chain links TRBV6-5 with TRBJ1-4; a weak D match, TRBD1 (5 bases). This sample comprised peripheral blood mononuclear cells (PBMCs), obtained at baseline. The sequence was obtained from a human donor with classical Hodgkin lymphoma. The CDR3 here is CASSTGNMGEKLFF. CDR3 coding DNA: TGTGCCAGCAGTACAGGCAATATGGGTGAAAAACTGTTTTTT.